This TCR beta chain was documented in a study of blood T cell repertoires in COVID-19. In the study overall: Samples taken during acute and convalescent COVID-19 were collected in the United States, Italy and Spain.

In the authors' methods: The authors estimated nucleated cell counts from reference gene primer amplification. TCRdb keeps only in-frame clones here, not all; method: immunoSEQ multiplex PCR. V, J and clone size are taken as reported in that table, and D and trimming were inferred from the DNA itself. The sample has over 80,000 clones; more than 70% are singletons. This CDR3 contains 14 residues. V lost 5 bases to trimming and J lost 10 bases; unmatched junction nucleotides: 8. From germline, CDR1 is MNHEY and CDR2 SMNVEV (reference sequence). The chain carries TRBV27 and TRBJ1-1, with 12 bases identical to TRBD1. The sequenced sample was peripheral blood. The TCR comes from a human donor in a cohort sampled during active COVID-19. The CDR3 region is CASSPGQGAPRAFF. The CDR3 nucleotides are TGTGCCAGCAGTCCGGGACAGGGGGCACCTAGAGCTTTCTTT.